This T cell receptor beta chain was sequenced in a study of blood T cells in healthy people across ages. Sample-barcoded 5' priming and a J-beta primer mix drove a second PCR of 7 to 11 cycles. TCRdb re-called the 5' RACE reads through MiXCR, storing one row per CDR3 protein. Found here are 650,000 to 800,000 distinct CDR3 sequences, approximately 44% of them singletons; the top ten hold roughly 19%. This clonotype was counted a few times. The germline gives CDR1 SGHAT, CDR2 FQNNGV. The CDR3 has 14 residues. V was pared by 3 bases and J by 3 bases, with 12 bases between. Ranging in age from about 6 to 90, the donors were healthy Caucasian individuals from Russia.

The sequencing sample was made of blood. The sequence was obtained from a man between 60 and 70 years old in good health. The chain carries TRBV11-2 and TRBJ2-7; D gene ambiguous. The DNA of the CDR3 is TGTGCCAGCAGCTTTGGCGGATTAAACTACGAGCAGTACTTC. It yields the protein CASSFGGLNYEQYF.